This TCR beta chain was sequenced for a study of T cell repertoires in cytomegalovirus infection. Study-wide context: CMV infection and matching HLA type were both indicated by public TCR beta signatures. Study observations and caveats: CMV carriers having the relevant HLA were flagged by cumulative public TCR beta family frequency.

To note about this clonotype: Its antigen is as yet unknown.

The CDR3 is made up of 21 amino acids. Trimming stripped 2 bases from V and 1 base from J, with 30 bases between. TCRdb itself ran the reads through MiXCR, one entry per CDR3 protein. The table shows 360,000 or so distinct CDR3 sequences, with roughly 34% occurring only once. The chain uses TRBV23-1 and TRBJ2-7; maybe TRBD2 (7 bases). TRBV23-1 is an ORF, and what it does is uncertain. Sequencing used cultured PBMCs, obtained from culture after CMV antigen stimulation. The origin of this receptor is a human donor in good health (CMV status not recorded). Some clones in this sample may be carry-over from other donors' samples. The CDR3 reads CASSQGGGPSTFQMSSYEQYV. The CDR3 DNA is TGCGCCAGCAGTCAAGGGGGGGGCCCTAGTACTTTCCAGATGTCGTCCTACGAGCAGTACGTC.